Sequencing of this T cell receptor beta chain was carried out in a study of cytomegalovirus exposure and HLA in healthy donors. Nominally healthy donors provided the samples, though records likely missed some immune exposures. Unmatched junction bases numbered 12, after V lost 4 bases and J lost 4 bases. The germline CDR1 and CDR2 sequences are LNHNV and YYDKDF (reference sequence). The CDR3 loop spans 16 amino acids. In the PCR, 60 Vbeta and 13 Jbeta primers were used. Sequencing was performed with immunoSEQ multiplex PCR; in TCRdb, only in-frame clones are kept and a portion is missing. The sample contains 150,000 or so clones, around three quarters of which appear only once.

The genes are TRBV15 and TRBJ2-7; 8 positions agree with TRBD1. The sample taken for sequencing was PBMCs. The receptor was isolated from a man aged 35 to 55 in good health and CMV-seropositive. The CDR3 reads CATSTLVGGTGYEQYF. DNA for the CDR3: TGTGCCACCAGCACCTTGGTAGGGGGGACAGGTTACGAGCAGTACTTC.